Sequencing of this T cell receptor (beta chain) was carried out in a study of cytomegalovirus exposure and HLA in healthy donors. Study-wide results and caveats: In vitro, three CMV-associated chains proved specific for CMV antigens. A later analysis found common viral pathogens apparently linked to several of the most significant clusters.

The CDR3 consists of 14 residues. V was clipped by 5 bases and J by 7 bases; unmatched bases: 5. The germline gives CDR1 SNHLY, CDR2 FYNNEI. This clone was seen a single time. What it binds is unknown. It was with 60 Vbeta and 13 Jbeta primers that the PCR ran. Profiling relied on immunoSEQ multiplex PCR, and the TCRdb table lists in-frame clones only, not all of them. The data contain hundreds of thousands of clones, roughly 90% of them singletons. The sequence came from a woman between 18 and 30 years old in good health and CMV-seronegative. This chain uses TRBV2 with TRBJ1-4, with 9 bases aligning to TRBD1. The source material was PBMCs. The CDR3 region is CASSRTGVGEKLFF. The DNA of the CDR3 is TGTGCCAGCAGTAGGACAGGGGTTGGTGAAAAACTGTTTTTT.